Listed below are T cell receptor beta chains from one sample, sequenced in a study of T cell responses to AZD1222 COVID-19 vaccine. Libraries were prepared by immunoSEQ multiplex PCR; TCRdb keeps only in-frame clonotypes and omits some of them. The table shows 100,000 to 110,000 clones, with 92% occurring only once. The source was peripheral blood, collected on day 0 of AZD1222 vaccination. These receptor sequences come from an adult in good health. CDR3s include the opening cysteine and the closing phenylalanine or tryptophan. A D gene is named only where the DNA matches it firmly. Clone size, where shown, is once, few, many, or a class for clones that have expanded.

>NA|TRBV5-1|TRBJ1-2|NA
CASSLAQGLHYGYTF
TGCGCCAGCAGCTTGGCCCAGGGGCTTCACTATGGCTACACCTTC
>NA|TRBV7-2|TRBJ1-2|NA
CASSLQGTYGYTF
TGTGCCAGCAGCTTACAGGGGACCTATGGCTACACCTTC
>NA|TRBV4-1|TRBJ2-3|NA
CASSPSGQGGTTDTQYF
TGCGCCAGCAGCCCGTCCGGGCAGGGGGGAACCACAGATACGCAGTATTTT
>once|TRBV2|TRBJ2-5|TRBD2
CASSEARGDGETQYF
TGTGCCAGCAGTGAAGCGCGGGGGGACGGGGAGACCCAGTACTTC
>once|TRBV4-1|TRBJ2-3|NA
CASSQVTSVRGPNRDTQYF
TGCGCCAGCAGCCAAGTTACGTCGGTGAGGGGACCCAATAGAGATACGCAGTATTTT
>NA|TRBV27|TRBJ2-7|TRBD2
CASSRLAGVYYEQYF
TGTGCCAGCAGCCGTCTAGCGGGAGTATACTACGAGCAGTACTTC
>NA|TRBV28|TRBJ2-1|TRBD2
CASRSLGEGHNEQFF
TGTGCCAGCAGAAGCTTGGGGGAGGGCCATAATGAGCAGTTCTTC
>NA|TRBV27|TRBJ1-2|NA
CASTSTPGGDSYGYTF
TGTGCCAGCACCTCGACTCCCGGGGGCGATAGCTATGGCTACACCTTC
>NA|TRBV5-3|TRBJ2-5|NA
CARSLGLMETQYF
TGTGCCAGAAGCCTGGGTTTAATGGAGACCCAGTACTTC
>NA|TRBV7-7|TRBJ1-2|TRBD1
CASSLDHTGTDGYTF
TGTGCTAGCAGCTTAGACCATACCGGGACAGATGGCTACACCTTC
>NA|TRBV3-1/TRBV3-2|TRBJ2-7|TRBD2
CASSQGTSGSKDYEQYF
TGTGCCAGCAGCCAAGGGACTAGCGGGAGTAAAGATTACGAGCAGTACTTC
>once|TRBV19|TRBJ2-3|TRBD1
CATLSPDRGCSGGYCRADTQYF
TGTGCCACCCTTAGTCCGGACAGGGGGTGTTCAGGCGGGTACTGTCGGGCAGATACGCAGTATTTT